These T cell receptor beta chains were read from a single sample in a study of T cell responses to AZD1222 COVID-19 vaccine. The method was immunoSEQ multiplex PCR; TCRdb's version includes in-frame clones alone and lacks a portion of them. The sample includes some 95,000 clones, roughly nine tenths of them seen just once. Sequenced material: peripheral blood, taken on day 0 of AZD1222 vaccination. These receptors were obtained from an adult in good health. Both conserved end residues are part of each CDR3. The D gene is left open where the match is weak. Rows give clone size only sometimes, using once, few, many, or a class for an expanded clone.

J gene | D gene | clone size | V gene | CDR3 DNA | CDR3 protein
TRBJ1-4 | NA | NA | TRBV11-1 | TGTGCCAGCAGCTTAGGACTTTTTGAAAAACTGTTTTTT | CASSLGLFEKLFF
TRBJ2-1 | TRBD2 | NA | TRBV18 | TGTGCCAGCTCAACCACCCTAGCGGGGGAGCAGTTCTTC | CASSTTLAGEQFF
TRBJ2-5 | TRBD2 | once | TRBV11-3 | TGTGCCAGCAGCCCCCAACCGACTAGCGGGGTTGAGACCCAGTACTTC | CASSPQPTSGVETQYF
TRBJ2-2 | TRBD1 | few | TRBV5-1 | TGCGCCAGCAGCATCGGACAGGGGCCTTCTTCCACCGGGGAGCTGTTTTTT | CASSIGQGPSSTGELFF
TRBJ2-5 | NA | NA | TRBV10-2 | TGCGCCAGCAGTGAGTGGTGGGCGAGGGAAGAGACCCAGTACTTC | CASSEWWAREETQYF
TRBJ1-6 | NA | NA | TRBV10-3 | TGTGCCATCAGTAGCCTTGCGACACCTAATTCACCCCTCCACTTT | CAISSLATPNSPLHF
TRBJ2-3 | TRBD2 | NA | TRBV9 | TGTGCCAGCAGCAGGACTAGCGGGGGGGCAATCACAGATACGCAGTATTTT | CASSRTSGGAITDTQYF
TRBJ1-2 | NA | NA | TRBV6-4 | TGTGCCAGCAAATCGGGGGAGCCGGGCGGCTACACCTTC | CASKSGEPGGYTF
TRBJ1-1 | TRBD1 | NA | TRBV7-2 | TGTGCCAGCAGCTTAAGCGTGGGACAGGGGAACACTGAAGCTTTCTTT | CASSLSVGQGNTEAFF
TRBJ1-4 | NA | once | TRBV19 | TGTGCCAGTAGTATCAGGGCCACAAGTCAGGAACTGTTTTTT | CASSIRATSQELFF
TRBJ2-5 | NA | NA | TRBV30 | TGTGCCTGGAGTGTACCTAATATCCAGTACTTC | CAWSVPNIQYF
TRBJ1-1 | NA | NA | TRBV19 | TGTGCCAGTAGTATAGGGGGCGCCTGGGGAACTGAAGCTTTCTTT | CASSIGGAWGTEAFF
TRBJ2-2 | NA | NA | TRBV10-2 | TGCGCCAGCAGTGACGGAGGTTCCGGGGAGCTGTTTTTT | CASSDGGSGELFF
TRBJ1-1 | NA | NA | TRBV7-2 | TGTGCCAGCAGCTCCAGAAACAGGGCCCAGTTT | CASSSRNRAQF
TRBJ2-1 | NA | NA | TRBV3-1/TRBV3-2 | TGTGCCAGCAGCCAAGAGATGGCCGTACACAATGAGCAGTTCTTC | CASSQEMAVHNEQFF
TRBJ2-2 | TRBD2 | NA | TRBV2 | TGTGCCAGCAGTGAACTAGCGGGGGCGGCCGGGGAGCTGTTTTTT | CASSELAGAAGELFF
TRBJ1-3 | TRBD1 | NA | TRBV7-2 | TGTGCCAGCAGCTCTTACAGGGGGAGCTCTGGAAACACCATATATTTT | CASSSYRGSSGNTIYF
TRBJ2-2 | NA | NA | TRBV5-1 | TGCGCCAGCAGCCGGACAGTGACTGGGGAGCTGTTTTTT | CASSRTVTGELFF
TRBJ1-2 | NA | NA | TRBV29-1 | TGCAGCGTTGAAGGGGGTACCTATGGCTACACCTTC | CSVEGGTYGYTF
TRBJ1-2 | NA | NA | TRBV18 | TGTGCCAGCTCACCCCCGGGATACACCGGTGGCTACACCTTC | CASSPPGYTGGYTF
TRBJ2-6 | NA | once | TRBV24-1 | TGTGCCACCAGTCCCAACCCGGCCCGCTCTGGGGCCAACGTCCTGACTTTC | CATSPNPARSGANVLTF
TRBJ2-5 | NA | NA | TRBV7-2 | TGTGCCAGCAGCATCTCGCGGAGAGAGACCCAGTACTTC | CASSISRRETQYF
TRBJ1-6 | NA | NA | TRBV24-1 | TGTGCCACCTCCGGTAGCTCCTATAATTCACCCCTCCACTTT | CATSGSSYNSPLHF
TRBJ2-7 | TRBD1 | NA | TRBV9 | TGTGCCAGCAGCGCCCGGGACAGGGTGTACGAGCAGTACTTC | CASSARDRVYEQYF
TRBJ1-2 | TRBD1 | NA | TRBV7-8 | TGTGCCAGCAGCCCCAAAGGGACAGGGGCCCCAGGAGGCTACACCTTC | CASSPKGTGAPGGYTF
TRBJ1-3 | NA | few | TRBV5-6 | TGTGCCAGCAGCTTGGGGGGCGACAGCTCTGGAAACACCATATATTTT | CASSLGGDSSGNTIYF
TRBJ2-3 | NA | NA | TRBV9 | TGTGCCAGCAGCGGAGCCCCGCAGGCGGGGGCCTGGGATACGCAGTATTTT | CASSGAPQAGAWDTQYF
TRBJ1-5 | TRBD1 | NA | TRBV7-2 | TGTGCCAGCAGCGCCGACAGGGCTCACCAGCCCCAGCATTTT | CASSADRAHQPQHF
TRBJ2-5 | TRBD1 | NA | TRBV18 | TGTGCCAGCTCACCAACCGGGACAGGCACGGAGACCCAGTACTTC | CASSPTGTGTETQYF
TRBJ2-3 | NA | NA | TRBV6-4 | TGTGCCAGCACCACAGATACGCAGTATTTT | CASTTDTQYF
TRBJ2-7 | NA | NA | TRBV3-1/TRBV3-2 | TGTGCCAGCAGCCAAAACTCTGGCTACTACGAGCAGTACTTC | CASSQNSGYYEQYF
TRBJ1-5 | NA | NA | TRBV11-2 | TGTGCCAGCAGCCTGGGGACAAGAAGCAATCAGCCCCAGCATTTT | CASSLGTRSNQPQHF